The clone carrying this T cell receptor (beta chain) was counted at least ten times. This sample was taken from a study of low-dose radiotherapy and immunotherapy resistance in tumors. Primers used for first-strand cDNA, a TRAV- and TRBV-specific set, covered both alpha and beta chains. The TCRs were subjected to amplification over around 19 PCR cycles employing a constant-region primer in conjunction with a V-primer adapter. One entry per CDR3 protein results from TCRdb running MiXCR on the reads. The sample includes 100,000 or so distinct CDR3 sequences, 20% of them seen just once. Germline trimming cut 4 bases from V and 5 bases from J; bases unmatched to any gene: 6. CDR3 length: 14 residues. From germline, CDR1 is SGHKS and CDR2 YYEKEE (reference sequence). Time point: after trial treatment. Treatment of the sample: LDRT plus nivolumab, ipilimumab, low-dose cyclophosphamide and aspirin (RACIN trial).

The receptor comes from a male donor with prostate cancer. Sequences were derived from PBMCs, sampled after low-dose radiotherapy plus immunotherapy. This chain uses TRBV5-5 with TRBJ2-5, with 9 bases aligning to TRBD2. The CDR3 bases are TGTGCCAGCAGCATTGGCGGGGGGGCGGAGACCCAGTACTTC. It specifies CASSIGGGAETQYF.